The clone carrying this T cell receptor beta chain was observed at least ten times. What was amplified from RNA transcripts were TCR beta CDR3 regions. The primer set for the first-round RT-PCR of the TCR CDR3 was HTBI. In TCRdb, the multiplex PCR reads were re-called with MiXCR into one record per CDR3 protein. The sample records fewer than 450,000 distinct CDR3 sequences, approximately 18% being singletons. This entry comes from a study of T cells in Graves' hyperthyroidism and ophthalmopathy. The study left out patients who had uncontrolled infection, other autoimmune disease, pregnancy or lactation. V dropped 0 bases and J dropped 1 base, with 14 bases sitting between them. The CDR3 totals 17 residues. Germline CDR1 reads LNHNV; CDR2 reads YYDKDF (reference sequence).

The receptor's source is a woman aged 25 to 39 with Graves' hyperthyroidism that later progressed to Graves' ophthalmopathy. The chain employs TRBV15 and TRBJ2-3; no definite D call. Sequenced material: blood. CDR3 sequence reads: CATSRDSGVGGTDTQYF. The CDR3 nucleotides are TGTGCCACCAGCAGAGATTCCGGAGTTGGGGGCACAGATACGCAGTATTTT.